A single sample is the source of the 2 T cell receptor beta chains below, sequenced in a study of T cell repertoires in cytomegalovirus infection. TCRdb fed the reads into MiXCR, producing one record per CDR3 protein. The sample consists of about 740,000 distinct CDR3 sequences, less than 40% of them appearing once. The sequencing sample was made of PBMCs. The receptor source for this set is a human donor in good health (CMV status not recorded). Some clones in this sample may be carry-over from other donors' samples.

This clonotype was observed many times. V gene TRBV7-6 combines with J gene TRBJ2-2; D ambiguous. This CDR3 is 17 amino acids long. The V gene's germline CDR1 is SGHVS and CDR2 FNYEAQ. V was cut by 1 base and J by 0 bases, with 12 bases left in between. CDR3 DNA sequence: TGTGCCAGCAGCTTAGGGTCAAGTACTTCGAACACCGGGGAGCTGTTTTTT. It translates to CASSLGSSTSNTGELFF.

This clonotype was seen a handful of times. The chain has TRBV11-1 and TRBJ2-7; D might be TRBD1 (6 bases). Germline CDR1 reads SGHAT; CDR2 reads FQDESV (reference sequence). V lost 3 bases, J lost 1 base, and 10 bases lay in between. CDR3 length: 14 residues. CDR3 sequence: CASSFMTGSYEQYF. CDR3 coding DNA: TGTGCCAGCAGCTTTATGACAGGTTCCTACGAGCAGTACTTC.